This TCR beta chain was documented in a study of blood T cell repertoires in COVID-19. Study information: COVID-19 samples from acute and convalescent phases originated in the United States, Italy and Spain. T cells, B-cell-depleted T cells, or PBMCs supplied cDNA or gDNA.

In the original workflow: Estimation of nucleated cell counts relied on the amplification of reference gene primers. Here immunoSEQ multiplex PCR was the method, and the copy in TCRdb shows in-frame clones only, minus some. V, J and clone size are those of that table, while D and trimming were read from the DNA. The sample yields around 73,000 clones, roughly four fifths seen once. The V end lost 4 bases, the J end lost 8 bases, and 12 bases lay between the germline ends. This CDR3 spans 13 amino acids. CDR1 is MGHDK and CDR2 is SYGVNS in the germline V gene. What was sequenced was peripheral blood. This TCR came from a human donor in a cohort sampled during active COVID-19. The chain links TRBV25-1 to TRBJ2-4, with a weak D call TRBD2 (7 bases). This chain's CDR3 is CASSAGGPDIQYF. The CDR3 coding sequence is TGTGCCAGCAGTGCCGGGGGGCCAGACATTCAGTACTTC.